This T cell receptor beta chain was sequenced for a study of T cells expressing NK-cell markers. Study-wide points: Questions lingered over whether expanded NKG2C+ T cell clones were HCMV-specific. In a handful of donors, dominant clonotypes made up about 25-60.1% of CD3+CD56-NKG2C+ cells.

The germline gives CDR1 SGHRS, CDR2 YFSETQ. The CDR3 consists of 15 residues. TCRdb re-called the 5' RACE reads and shows each CDR3 protein once, DNA omitted. This table holds approximately 150,000 distinct CDR3 sequences. Comments on this clonotype: Its antigen is undetermined.

The sequence derives from a woman between 18 and 70 years old in good health. The chain recombines TRBV5-1 with TRBJ1-1; lacking DNA, the TRBD1 call made by TCRdb goes unchecked. The sample taken for sequencing was blood T cells: a sorted CD56 or NKG2C T cell subset, CD4+ or CD8+ T cells, or bulk PBMC T cells (not recorded which). The CDR3 reads CASSLAVDRGTEAFF.